This record covers a single T cell receptor beta chain. With 4 bases removed from V and 3 bases from J, the gap between germline ends came to 9 bases. There are 14 residues in the CDR3. Germline CDR1 is SGHTA and CDR2 is FQGNSA. These data are taken from a study of T cell changes during pregnancy in multiple sclerosis. The table came from immunoSEQ multiplex PCR; TCRdb's copy has only in-frame clones and leaves some out. The sample records around 58,000 clones, 91% being singletons. This chain links TRBV7-2 with TRBJ1-4, with unresolved D. The origin of this receptor is a female donor in good health, enrolled as a control in a pregnancy study. The sample here was CD4+ T cells from peripheral blood mononuclear cells, taken after pregnancy. CDR3 DNA: TGTGCCAGCAGCTCCACGAGAGCTAATGAAAAACTGTTTTTT. Its protein is CASSSTRANEKLFF.